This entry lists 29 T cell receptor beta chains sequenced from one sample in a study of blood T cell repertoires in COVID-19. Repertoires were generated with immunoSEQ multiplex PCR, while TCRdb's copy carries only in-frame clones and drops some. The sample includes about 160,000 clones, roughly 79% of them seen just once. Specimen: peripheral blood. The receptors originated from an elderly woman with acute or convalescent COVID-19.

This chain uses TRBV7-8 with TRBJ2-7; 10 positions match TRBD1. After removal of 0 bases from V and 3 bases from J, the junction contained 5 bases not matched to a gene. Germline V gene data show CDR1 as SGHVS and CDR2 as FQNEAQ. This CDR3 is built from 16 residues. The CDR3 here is CASSLASRTGGYEQYF. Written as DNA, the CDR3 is TGTGCCAGCAGCTTAGCGTCTCGGACAGGGGGCTACGAGCAGTACTTC. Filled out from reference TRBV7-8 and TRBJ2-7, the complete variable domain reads GAGVSQSPRYKVAKRGQDVALRCDPISGHVSLFWYQQALGQGPEFLTYFQNEAQLDKSGLPSDRFFAERPEGSVSTLKIQRTQQEDSAVYLCASSLASRTGGYEQYFGPGTRLTVT.

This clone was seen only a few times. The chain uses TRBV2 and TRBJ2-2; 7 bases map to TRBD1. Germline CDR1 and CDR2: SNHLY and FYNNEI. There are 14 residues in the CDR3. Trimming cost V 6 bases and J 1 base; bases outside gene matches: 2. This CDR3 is CASRRTGNTGELFF. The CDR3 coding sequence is TGTGCCAGCAGAAGGACAGGGAACACCGGGGAGCTGTTTTTT.

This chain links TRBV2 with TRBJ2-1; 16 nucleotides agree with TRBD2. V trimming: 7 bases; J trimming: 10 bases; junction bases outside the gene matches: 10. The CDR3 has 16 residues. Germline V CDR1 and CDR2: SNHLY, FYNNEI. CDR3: CASTPRGLAGGGEQFF. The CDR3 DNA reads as TGTGCCAGCACCCCGAGGGGACTAGCGGGAGGGGGGGAGCAGTTCTTC. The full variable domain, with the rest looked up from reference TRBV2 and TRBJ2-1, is EPEVTQTPSHQVTQMGQEVILRCVPISNHLYFYWYRQILGQKVEFLVSFYNNEISEKSEIFDDQFSVERPDGSNFTLKIRSTKLEDSAMYFCASTPRGLAGGGEQFFGPGTRLTVL.

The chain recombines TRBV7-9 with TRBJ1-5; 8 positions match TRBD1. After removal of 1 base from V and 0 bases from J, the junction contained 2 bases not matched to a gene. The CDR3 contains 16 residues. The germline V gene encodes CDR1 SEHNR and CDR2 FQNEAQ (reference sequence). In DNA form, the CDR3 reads TGTGCCAGCAGCTTAGGACAGGGGCTTAGCAATCAGCCCCAGCATTTT. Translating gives CASSLGQGLSNQPQHF.

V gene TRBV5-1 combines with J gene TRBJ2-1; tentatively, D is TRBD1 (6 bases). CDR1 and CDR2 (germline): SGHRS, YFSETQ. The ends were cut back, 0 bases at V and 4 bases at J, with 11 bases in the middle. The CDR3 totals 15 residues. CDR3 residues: CASSLGTGPYNEQFF. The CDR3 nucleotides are TGCGCCAGCAGCTTGGGTACAGGGCCGTACAATGAGCAGTTCTTC.

CDR3 DNA: TGTGCCAGCTCACCAACAGGCTCCAATGAGCAGTTCTTC. Its translation: CASSPTGSNEQFF. This chain joins TRBV18 and TRBJ2-1; tentatively, D is TRBD1 (5 bases). This CDR3 comprises 13 residues. CDR1 is KGHSH and CDR2 is LQKENI in the germline V gene. Trimming took off 2 bases at V and 6 bases at J, with 8 bases between the two ends.

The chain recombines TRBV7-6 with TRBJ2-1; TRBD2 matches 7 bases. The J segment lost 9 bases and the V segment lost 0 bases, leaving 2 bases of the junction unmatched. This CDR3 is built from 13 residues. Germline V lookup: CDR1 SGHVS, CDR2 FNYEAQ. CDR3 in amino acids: CASSLAGGSEQFF. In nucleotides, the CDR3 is TGTGCCAGCAGCTTAGCGGGAGGGAGTGAGCAGTTCTTC.

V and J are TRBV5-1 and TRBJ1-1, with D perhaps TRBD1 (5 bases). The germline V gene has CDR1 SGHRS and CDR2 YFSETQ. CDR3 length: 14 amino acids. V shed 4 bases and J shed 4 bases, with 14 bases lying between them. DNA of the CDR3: TGCGCCAGCAGCGTCGGTGGGGGGGGCACTGAAGCTTTCTTT. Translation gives CASSVGGGGTEAFF.

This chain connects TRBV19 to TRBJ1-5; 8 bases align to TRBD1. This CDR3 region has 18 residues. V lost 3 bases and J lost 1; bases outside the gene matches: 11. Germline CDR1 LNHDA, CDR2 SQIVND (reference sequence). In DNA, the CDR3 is TGTGCCAGTAGTATCCGATATCAGGGGGCCGGGAGCAATCAGCCCCAGCATTTT. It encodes CASSIRYQGAGSNQPQHF.

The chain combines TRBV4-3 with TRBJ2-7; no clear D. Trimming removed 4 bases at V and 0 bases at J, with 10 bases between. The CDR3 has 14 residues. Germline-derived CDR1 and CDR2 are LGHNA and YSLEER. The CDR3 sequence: CASSRELSSYEQYF. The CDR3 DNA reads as TGCGCCAGCAGCCGAGAGTTGAGCTCCTACGAGCAGTACTTC.

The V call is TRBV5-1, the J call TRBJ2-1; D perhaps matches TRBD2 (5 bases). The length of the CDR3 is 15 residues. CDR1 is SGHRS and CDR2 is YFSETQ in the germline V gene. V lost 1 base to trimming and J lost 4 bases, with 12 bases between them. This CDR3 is CASSLSGKVYNEQFF. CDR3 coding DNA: TGCGCCAGCAGCTTGTCCGGGAAAGTTTACAATGAGCAGTTCTTC.

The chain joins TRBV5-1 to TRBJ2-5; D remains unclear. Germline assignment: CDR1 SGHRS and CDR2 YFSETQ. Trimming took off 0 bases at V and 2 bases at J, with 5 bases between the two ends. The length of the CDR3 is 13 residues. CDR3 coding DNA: TGCGCCAGCAGCTTGGTCGGGCAAGAGACCCAGTACTTC. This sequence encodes CASSLVGQETQYF.

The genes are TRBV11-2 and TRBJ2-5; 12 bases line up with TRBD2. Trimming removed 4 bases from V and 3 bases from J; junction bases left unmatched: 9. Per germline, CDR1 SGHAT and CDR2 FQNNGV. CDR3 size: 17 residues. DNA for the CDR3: TGTGCCAGCAGCTCCCAGACTAGCGGGAGATGGGAAGAGACCCAGTACTTC. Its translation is CASSSQTSGRWEETQYF.

This chain's CDR3 is CASSLRQGASPLHF. CDR3 DNA: TGTGCCAGCAGTTTAAGGCAGGGGGCTTCACCCCTCCACTTT. The chain recombines TRBV27 with TRBJ1-6; 8 bases fit TRBD1. CDR1 is MNHEY and CDR2 is SMNVEV in the germline V gene (reference sequence). The CDR3 is made up of 14 amino acids. V shed 2 bases and J 9 bases; nucleotides not matched to a gene: 3.

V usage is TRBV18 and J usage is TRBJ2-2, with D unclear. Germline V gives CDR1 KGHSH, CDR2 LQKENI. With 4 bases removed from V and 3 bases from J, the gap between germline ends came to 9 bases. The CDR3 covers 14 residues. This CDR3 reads CASSLQEDTGELFF. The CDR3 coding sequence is TGTGCCAGCTCACTTCAGGAAGACACCGGGGAGCTGTTTTTT.

CDR3 sequence: CASSPGAGGSLGELFF. The CDR3 coding sequence is TGTGCCAGCAGCCCGGGAGCGGGAGGATCCCTCGGGGAGCTGTTTTTT. The genes are TRBV7-9 and TRBJ2-2; TRBD2 agrees at 9 bases. The V gene end was trimmed by 5 bases and the J gene end by 7 bases; junction bases not matched to a gene: 11. The CDR3 is 16 residues long. From germline, CDR1 is SEHNR and CDR2 FQNEAQ (reference sequence).

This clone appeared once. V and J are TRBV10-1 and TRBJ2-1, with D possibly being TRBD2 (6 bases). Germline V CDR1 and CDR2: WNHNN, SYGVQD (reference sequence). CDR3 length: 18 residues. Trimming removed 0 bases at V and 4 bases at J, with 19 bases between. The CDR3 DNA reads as TGCGCCAGCAGTGAGTCGACTAGAGCGGAGACGGTATACAATGAGCAGTTCTTC. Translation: CASSESTRAETVYNEQFF.

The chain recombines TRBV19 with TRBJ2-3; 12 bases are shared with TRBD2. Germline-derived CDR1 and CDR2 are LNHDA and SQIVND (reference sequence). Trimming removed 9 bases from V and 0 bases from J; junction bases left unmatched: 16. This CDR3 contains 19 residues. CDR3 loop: CASTAHPSGRGVSTDTQYF. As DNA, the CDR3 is TGTGCCAGCACAGCCCACCCTAGCGGGAGGGGGGTGAGCACAGATACGCAGTATTTT.

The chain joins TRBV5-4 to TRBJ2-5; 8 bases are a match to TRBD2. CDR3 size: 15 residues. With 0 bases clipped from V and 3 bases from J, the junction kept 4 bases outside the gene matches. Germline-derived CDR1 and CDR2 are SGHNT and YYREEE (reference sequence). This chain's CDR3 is CASSLGTSYKETQYF. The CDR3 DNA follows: TGTGCCAGCAGCTTGGGGACTAGCTACAAAGAGACCCAGTACTTC. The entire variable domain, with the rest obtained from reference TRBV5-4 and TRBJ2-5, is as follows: ETGVTQSPTHLIKTRGQQVTLRCSSQSGHNTVSWYQQALGQGPQFIFQYYREEENGRGNFPPRFSGLQFPNYSSELNVNALELDDSALYLCASSLGTSYKETQYFGPGTRLLVL.

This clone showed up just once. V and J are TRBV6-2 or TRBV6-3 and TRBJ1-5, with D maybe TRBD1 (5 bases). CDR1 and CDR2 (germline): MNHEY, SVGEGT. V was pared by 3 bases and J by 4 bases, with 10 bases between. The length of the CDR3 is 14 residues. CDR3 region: CASSYIRGNQPQHF. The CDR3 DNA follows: TGTGCCAGCAGTTATATAAGGGGTAATCAGCCCCAGCATTTT.

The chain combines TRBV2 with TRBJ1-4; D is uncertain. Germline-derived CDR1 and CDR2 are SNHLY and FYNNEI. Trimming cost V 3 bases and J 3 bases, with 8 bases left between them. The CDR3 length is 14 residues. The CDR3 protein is CASSEADSNEKLFF. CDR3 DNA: TGTGCCAGCAGTGAGGCCGATTCTAATGAAAAACTGTTTTTT.

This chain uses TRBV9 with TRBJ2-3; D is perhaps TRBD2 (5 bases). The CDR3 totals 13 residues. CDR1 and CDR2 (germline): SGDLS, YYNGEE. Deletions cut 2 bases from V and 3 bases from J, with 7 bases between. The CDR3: CASSVDWTDTQYF. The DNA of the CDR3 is TGTGCCAGCAGCGTGGACTGGACAGATACGCAGTATTTT.

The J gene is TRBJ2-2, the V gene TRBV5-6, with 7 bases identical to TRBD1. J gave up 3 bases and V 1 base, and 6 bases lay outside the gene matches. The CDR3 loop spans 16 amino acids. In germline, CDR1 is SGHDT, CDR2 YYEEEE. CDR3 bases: TGTGCCAGCAGCTTGTATCGGCAGGGGGACACCGGGGAGCTGTTTTTT. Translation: CASSLYRQGDTGELFF. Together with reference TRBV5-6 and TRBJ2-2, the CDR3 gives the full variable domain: DAGVTQSPTHLIKTRGQQVTLRCSPKSGHDTVSWYQQALGQGPQFIFQYYEEEERQRGNFPDRFSGHQFPNYSSELNVNALLLGDSALYLCASSLYRQGDTGELFFGEGSRLTVL.

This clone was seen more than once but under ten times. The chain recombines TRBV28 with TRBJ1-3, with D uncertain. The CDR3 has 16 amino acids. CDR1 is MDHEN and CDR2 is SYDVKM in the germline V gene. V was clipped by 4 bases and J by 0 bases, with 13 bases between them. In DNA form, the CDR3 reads TGTGCCAGCAGTTCCCCCCAGCGTAGCTCTGGAAACACCATATATTTT. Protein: CASSSPQRSSGNTIYF.

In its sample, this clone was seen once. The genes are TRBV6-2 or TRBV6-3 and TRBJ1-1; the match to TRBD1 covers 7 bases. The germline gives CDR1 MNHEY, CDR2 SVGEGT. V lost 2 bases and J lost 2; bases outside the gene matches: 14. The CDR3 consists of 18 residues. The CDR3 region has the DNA TGTGCCAGCAGTTACCGGGAACCTGACAGGGCCGGAAACACTGAAGCTTTCTTT. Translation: CASSYREPDRAGNTEAFF.

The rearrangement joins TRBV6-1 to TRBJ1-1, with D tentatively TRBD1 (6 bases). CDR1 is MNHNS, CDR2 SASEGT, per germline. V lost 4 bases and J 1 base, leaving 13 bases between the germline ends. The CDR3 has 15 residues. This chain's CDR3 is CASSAATGSNTEAFF. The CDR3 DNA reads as TGTGCCAGCAGTGCAGCTACAGGGTCGAACACTGAAGCTTTCTTT.

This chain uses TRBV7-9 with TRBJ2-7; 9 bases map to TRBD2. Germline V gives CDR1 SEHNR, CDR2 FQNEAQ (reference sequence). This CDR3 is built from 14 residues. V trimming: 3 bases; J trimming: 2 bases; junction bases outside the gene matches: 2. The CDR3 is CASSFLAGPYEQYF. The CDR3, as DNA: TGTGCCAGCAGCTTTCTAGCGGGACCCTACGAGCAGTACTTC.

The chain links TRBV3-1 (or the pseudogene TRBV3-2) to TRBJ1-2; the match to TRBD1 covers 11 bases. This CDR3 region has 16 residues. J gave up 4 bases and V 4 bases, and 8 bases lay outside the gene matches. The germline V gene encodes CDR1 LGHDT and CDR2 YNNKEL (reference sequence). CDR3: CASSPGTGGLIYGYTF. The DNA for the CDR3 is TGTGCCAGCAGCCCCGGGACAGGGGGACTCATCTATGGCTACACCTTC.

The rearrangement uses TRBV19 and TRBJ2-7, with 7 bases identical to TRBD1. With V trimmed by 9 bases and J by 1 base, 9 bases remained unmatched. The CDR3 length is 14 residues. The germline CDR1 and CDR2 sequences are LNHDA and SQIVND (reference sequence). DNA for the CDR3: TGTGCCAGCCAACGGGACAGAAATTCCTACGAGCAGTACTTC. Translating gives CASQRDRNSYEQYF.